A selection of T cell receptor beta chains follows, all from one sample in a study of cytomegalovirus exposure and HLA in healthy donors. TCRdb's copy holds only in-frame clones and misses some; the assay was immunoSEQ multiplex PCR. The data contain 70,000 or so clones, roughly nine tenths of them singletons. Source material: PBMCs. The origin of the receptors is a man aged 18 to 35 in good health and CMV-seronegative. The CDR3 runs from the conserved cysteine through the conserved F or W. Fields, in order: V gene, clone size, D gene, J gene, CDR3 protein, CDR3 DNA. A D gene is named only where the DNA matches it firmly. Some rows have no size entry. The others give once, few or many, or a class for an expanded clone.

V gene: TRBV4-3
clone size: NA
D gene: NA
J gene: TRBJ2-2
CDR3 protein: CASSQIVRTGELFF
CDR3 DNA: TGCGCCAGCAGCCAAATTGTCCGGACCGGGGAGCTGTTTTTT

V gene: TRBV6-5
clone size: few
D gene: NA
J gene: TRBJ2-7
CDR3 protein: CASSYAQGYEQYF
CDR3 DNA: TGTGCCAGCAGTTACGCACAGGGTTACGAGCAGTACTTC

V gene: TRBV18
clone size: NA
D gene: NA
J gene: TRBJ1-3
CDR3 protein: CASLPPTGTDGNTIYF
CDR3 DNA: TGTGCCAGCCTCCCCCCAACAGGGACGGATGGAAACACCATATATTTT

V gene: TRBV6-6
clone size: NA
D gene: TRBD1
J gene: TRBJ1-2
CDR3 protein: CASIPPRTGAVYGYTF
CDR3 DNA: TGTGCCAGCATCCCCCCTCGGACAGGGGCTGTCTATGGCTACACCTTC

V gene: TRBV27
clone size: NA
D gene: TRBD2
J gene: TRBJ2-1
CDR3 protein: CASTGLAALSPHNEQFF
CDR3 DNA: TGTGCCAGCACCGGACTAGCGGCACTTTCCCCCCACAATGAGCAGTTCTTC

V gene: TRBV7-7
clone size: once
D gene: TRBD2
J gene: TRBJ2-1
CDR3 protein: CASSLLTSGEQFF
CDR3 DNA: TGTGCTAGCAGCTTACTGACTAGCGGGGAGCAGTTCTTC

V gene: TRBV2
clone size: once
D gene: NA
J gene: TRBJ2-6
CDR3 protein: CASSEARQRLIGANVLTF
CDR3 DNA: TGTGCCAGCAGTGAAGCGCGCCAACGCTTAATTGGGGCCAACGTCCTGACTTTC

V gene: TRBV28
clone size: NA
D gene: NA
J gene: TRBJ1-5
CDR3 protein: CASSFYRPKGPSGDSLSNQPQHF
CDR3 DNA: TGTGCCAGCAGTTTTTATCGGCCTAAGGGCCCTTCCGGTGACAGTCTTAGCAATCAGCCCCAGCATTTT

V gene: TRBV21-1
clone size: NA
D gene: NA
J gene: TRBJ2-3
CDR3 protein: CATRGPSGRKGGTDTQYF
CDR3 DNA: TGTGCCACCAGAGGCCCTAGCGGGAGAAAGGGAGGCACAGATACGCAGTATTTT

V gene: TRBV9
clone size: NA
D gene: NA
J gene: TRBJ2-5
CDR3 protein: CASSVDPRGETQYF
CDR3 DNA: TGTGCCAGCAGCGTAGACCCCAGAGGGGAGACCCAGTACTTC

V gene: TRBV27
clone size: NA
D gene: NA
J gene: TRBJ1-5
CDR3 protein: CASSFRAGNPQHF
CDR3 DNA: TGTGCCAGCAGTTTCCGGGCGGGGAATCCCCAGCATTTT

V gene: TRBV9
clone size: NA
D gene: TRBD1
J gene: TRBJ2-6
CDR3 protein: CASSVGTGGISGANVLTF
CDR3 DNA: TGTGCCAGCAGCGTGGGGACAGGGGGTATCTCTGGGGCCAACGTCCTGACTTTC

V gene: TRBV4-1
clone size: NA
D gene: TRBD1
J gene: TRBJ2-6
CDR3 protein: CASSQEDRGLYSGANVLTF
CDR3 DNA: TGCGCCAGCAGCCAAGAGGACAGGGGGCTCTACTCTGGGGCCAACGTCCTGACTTTC

V gene: TRBV7-9
clone size: once
D gene: NA
J gene: TRBJ2-5
CDR3 protein: CASTKDSQETQYF
CDR3 DNA: TGTGCCAGCACTAAAGACAGTCAAGAGACCCAGTACTTC

V gene: TRBV18
clone size: NA
D gene: NA
J gene: TRBJ1-1
CDR3 protein: CASSPPPGQVNTEAFF
CDR3 DNA: TGTGCCAGCTCACCACCCCCGGGACAAGTCAACACTGAAGCTTTCTTT

V gene: TRBV7-3
clone size: once
D gene: NA
J gene: TRBJ2-3
CDR3 protein: CASSLRKPGTSTDTQYF
CDR3 DNA: TGTGCCAGCAGCTTACGAAAGCCAGGGACTAGCACAGATACGCAGTATTTT

V gene: TRBV7-3
clone size: NA
D gene: NA
J gene: TRBJ1-1
CDR3 protein: CASSLGRSTTEAFF
CDR3 DNA: TGTGCCAGCAGCTTAGGCAGGTCGACAACTGAAGCTTTCTTT

V gene: TRBV7-9
clone size: NA
D gene: TRBD1
J gene: TRBJ2-1
CDR3 protein: CASSETGANLNEQFF
CDR3 DNA: TGTGCCAGCAGCGAAACAGGGGCAAATCTCAATGAGCAGTTCTTC

V gene: TRBV9
clone size: NA
D gene: NA
J gene: TRBJ2-7
CDR3 protein: CASSADFRAYEQYF
CDR3 DNA: TGTGCCAGCAGCGCCGATTTCAGGGCTTACGAGCAGTACTTC

V gene: TRBV29-1
clone size: NA
D gene: NA
J gene: TRBJ1-1
CDR3 protein: CSVEGQQDTEAFF
CDR3 DNA: TGCAGCGTTGAAGGTCAACAGGACACTGAAGCTTTCTTT

V gene: TRBV9
clone size: NA
D gene: NA
J gene: TRBJ2-6
CDR3 protein: CASSARSTGSLSGANVLTF
CDR3 DNA: TGTGCCAGCAGCGCCCGTAGTACGGGATCGCTTTCTGGGGCCAACGTCCTGACTTTC

V gene: TRBV27
clone size: NA
D gene: TRBD1
J gene: TRBJ2-6
CDR3 protein: CASSPLRGSGANVLTF
CDR3 DNA: TGTGCCAGCAGTCCCCTCAGGGGGTCTGGGGCCAACGTCCTGACTTTC

V gene: TRBV19
clone size: NA
D gene: NA
J gene: TRBJ2-7
CDR3 protein: CASSIDPGQPYEQYF
CDR3 DNA: TGTGCCAGTAGTATAGACCCCGGACAGCCCTACGAGCAGTACTTC

V gene: TRBV28
clone size: NA
D gene: TRBD2
J gene: TRBJ2-7
CDR3 protein: CASSFLSSGSYYEQYF
CDR3 DNA: TGTGCCAGCAGTTTTCTTTCTAGCGGGAGCTATTACGAGCAGTACTTC

V gene: TRBV10-3
clone size: NA
D gene: NA
J gene: TRBJ1-1
CDR3 protein: CAISESRGSLTEAFF
CDR3 DNA: TGTGCCATCAGTGAGTCTAGGGGAAGTCTCACTGAAGCTTTCTTT

V gene: TRBV27
clone size: NA
D gene: TRBD2
J gene: TRBJ2-7
CDR3 protein: CASSLGLAAVYEQYF
CDR3 DNA: TGTGCCAGCAGTCTGGGACTAGCGGCGGTCTACGAGCAGTACTTC

V gene: TRBV28
clone size: NA
D gene: NA
J gene: TRBJ2-3
CDR3 protein: CASSLNLGTDTQYF
CDR3 DNA: TGTGCCAGCAGTTTAAATCTAGGAACAGATACGCAGTATTTT

V gene: TRBV6-5
clone size: once
D gene: NA
J gene: TRBJ1-3
CDR3 protein: CASSYRPEPSGNTIYF
CDR3 DNA: TGTGCCAGCAGTTACCGCCCAGAACCCTCTGGAAACACCATATATTTT

V gene: TRBV4-3
clone size: NA
D gene: TRBD2
J gene: TRBJ2-7
CDR3 protein: CASSQDRAGAYEQYF
CDR3 DNA: TGCGCCAGCAGCCAAGACCGAGCGGGAGCCTACGAGCAGTACTTC

V gene: TRBV7-9
clone size: NA
D gene: TRBD2
J gene: TRBJ2-1
CDR3 protein: CASSPSGDSYNEQFF
CDR3 DNA: TGTGCCAGCAGCCCTAGCGGCGACTCCTACAATGAGCAGTTCTTC

V gene: TRBV6-4
clone size: NA
D gene: TRBD2
J gene: TRBJ2-2
CDR3 protein: CASGTSDTGELFF
CDR3 DNA: TGTGCCAGCGGGACTAGCGACACCGGGGAGCTGTTTTTT

V gene: TRBV5-1
clone size: NA
D gene: TRBD2
J gene: TRBJ2-2
CDR3 protein: CASTNPRGDTGELFF
CDR3 DNA: TGCGCCAGCACCAATCCTCGGGGGGACACCGGGGAGCTGTTTTTT

V gene: TRBV5-6
clone size: NA
D gene: NA
J gene: TRBJ1-3
CDR3 protein: CASSHSSGNTIYF
CDR3 DNA: TGTGCCAGCAGCCACAGCTCTGGAAACACCATATATTTT

V gene: TRBV6-5
clone size: NA
D gene: NA
J gene: TRBJ1-1
CDR3 protein: CASSYGAGEAFF
CDR3 DNA: TGTGCCAGCAGTTACGGCGCAGGGGAAGCTTTCTTT

V gene: TRBV9
clone size: NA
D gene: NA
J gene: TRBJ2-3
CDR3 protein: CASSVGTRVLTDTQYF
CDR3 DNA: TGTGCCAGCAGCGTAGGCACTAGAGTCCTCACAGATACGCAGTATTTT

V gene: TRBV7-2
clone size: NA
D gene: TRBD2
J gene: TRBJ2-7
CDR3 protein: CASSFQAGGDEQYF
CDR3 DNA: TGTGCCAGCAGCTTTCAAGCGGGAGGCGACGAGCAGTACTTC

V gene: TRBV19
clone size: NA
D gene: TRBD2
J gene: TRBJ2-5
CDR3 protein: CASSSATSGRTQYF
CDR3 DNA: TGTGCCAGTAGTAGCGCGACTAGCGGGAGGACCCAGTACTTC

V gene: TRBV29-1
clone size: NA
D gene: TRBD2
J gene: TRBJ2-7
CDR3 protein: CSVGSSGYEQYF
CDR3 DNA: TGCAGCGTTGGTTCTAGCGGGTACGAGCAGTACTTC

V gene: TRBV28
clone size: NA
D gene: NA
J gene: TRBJ2-5
CDR3 protein: CASSFSSDWETQYF
CDR3 DNA: TGTGCCAGCAGTTTTAGCTCCGATTGGGAGACCCAGTACTTC